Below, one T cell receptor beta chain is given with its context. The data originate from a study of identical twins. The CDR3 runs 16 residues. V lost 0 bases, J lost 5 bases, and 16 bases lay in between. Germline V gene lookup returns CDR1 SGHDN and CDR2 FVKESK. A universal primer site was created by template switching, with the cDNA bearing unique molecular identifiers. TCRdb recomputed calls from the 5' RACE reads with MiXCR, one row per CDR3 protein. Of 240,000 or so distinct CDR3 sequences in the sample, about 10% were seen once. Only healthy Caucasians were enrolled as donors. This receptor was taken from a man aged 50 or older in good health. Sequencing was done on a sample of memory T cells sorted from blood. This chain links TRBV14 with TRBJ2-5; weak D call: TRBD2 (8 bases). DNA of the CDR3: TGTGCCAGCAGCCAAGATAGCGGGACAGTGTACGAGACCCAGTACTTC. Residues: CASSQDSGTVYETQYF.